Below, one T cell receptor beta chain is given with its context. What it recognizes is unknown. This specimen comes from a study of radiotherapy plus CTLA-4 blockade in lung cancer. About the study: In less than 20% of patients, objective responses were seen; 30% to 35% had disease control.

Findings and limits, study-wide: Early blood T cell clone changes and increased post-radiation serum interferon-beta were reportedly the strongest response predictors. In blood, after radiotherapy plus ipilimumab, tumor-derived TCR clones expanded.

CTLA-4 blockade using ipilimumab, together with focal radiation, was received by patients with chemo-refractory metastatic non-small-cell lung cancer. Assay used: immunoSEQ multiplex PCR; TCRdb lists only in-frame clones, some missing. The sample yields roughly 100,000 clones, roughly four fifths seen once. Germline V lookup: CDR1 SGHRS, CDR2 YFSETQ. The CDR3 spans 16 residues. Losses at the gene ends were 0 bases for V and 5 bases for J; bases not matched to a gene: 9. This receptor was obtained from a human donor with non-small cell lung cancer that progressed on radiotherapy plus ipilimumab. This chain joins TRBV5-1 and TRBJ2-7, with 9 bases identical to TRBD1. The sample consisted of peripheral blood, taken from a patient treated with radiotherapy plus ipilimumab. CDR3 bases: TGCGCCAGCAGCTTGGGTGGGACAGGGAAATTCAACGAGCAGTACTTC. Protein sequence: CASSLGGTGKFNEQYF.